A single sample is the source of the 10 T cell receptor beta chains below, sequenced in a study of T-cell reconstitution after alpha-beta-depleted transplantation in children. Preparation of the TCRbeta library was carried out with unique molecular identifiers. MiXCR, applied by TCRdb to the PCR reads, yields one record per CDR3 protein. The sample contains 440,000 or so distinct CDR3 sequences, approximately 10% of which appear only once. Sequenced material: PBMCs from the stem cell graft donor, taken from the stem cell graft. Receptors originate from a human donor who donated a stem cell graft to a child with acute myeloid leukemia.

The gene calls are TRBV4-1 and TRBJ2-7; D is perhaps TRBD1 or TRBD2 (5 bases each). The germline V gene encodes CDR1 MGHRA and CDR2 YSYEKL. The CDR3 extends over 16 amino acids. V lost 0 bases to trimming and J lost 0 bases, with 12 bases between them. The CDR3, as DNA: TGCGCCAGCAGCCAAGATGCGCCAGGGAGCTCCTACGAGCAGTACTTC. Residues: CASSQDAPGSSYEQYF.

Many counts were recorded for this clonotype. The gene calls are TRBV12-3 or TRBV12-4 and TRBJ1-4, with D perhaps matching TRBD1 (6 bases). The V end lost 6 bases, the J end lost 7 bases, and 21 bases lay between the germline ends. The CDR3 consists of 16 residues. The DNA for the CDR3 is TGTGCCAGCAGCCCCCCCGGGCGGGGGCGAAGTGAAAAACTGTTTTTT. This gives the protein CASSPPGRGRSEKLFF.

This chain links TRBV27 with TRBJ1-2; possibly TRBD1 for D (5 bases). The germline V gene has CDR1 MNHEY and CDR2 SMNVEV (reference sequence). Trimming took off 0 bases at V and 6 bases at J, with 8 bases between the two ends. The CDR3 is 13 amino acids. In DNA, the CDR3 is TGTGCCAGCAGTTTATCACTACAGGATGGCTACACCTTC. Translated, it gives CASSLSLQDGYTF.

This clonotype appeared a few times. The gene calls are TRBV10-3 and TRBJ2-4; 8 positions agree with TRBD1. CDR3 size: 16 residues. Germline V gene lookup returns CDR1 ENHRY and CDR2 SYGVKD. V shed 0 bases, J shed 3 bases, and the junction held 4 bases outside the gene matches. This chain's CDR3 is CAISESLGTGKNIQYF. CDR3 sequence (DNA): TGTGCCATCAGTGAGTCCCTAGGGACAGGCAAAAACATTCAGTACTTC.

The CDR3 DNA sequence: TGCGCCAGCAGTGAGACAGGGACCTATGGCTACACCTTC. This gives the protein CASSETGTYGYTF. The chain combines TRBV5-1 with TRBJ1-2, with TRBD1 matching 7 bases. The J segment lost 4 bases and the V segment lost 5 bases, leaving 5 bases of the junction unmatched. The CDR3 loop spans 13 amino acids. CDR1 SGHRS and CDR2 YFSETQ come from the germline V gene.

This clonotype was observed a few times. The DNA for the CDR3 is TGTGCCAGCAGCCAGATTAGCGGGAACAATGAGCAGTTCTTC. As protein: CASSQISGNNEQFF. V is TRBV5-6 and J is TRBJ2-1; 8 bases match TRBD2. CDR1 and CDR2 from the germline V gene are SGHDT and YYEEEE. The CDR3 runs to 14 residues. J lost 5 bases, V lost 4 bases, and 5 bases had no gene match.

This clonotype was counted between two and nine times. The chain joins TRBV20-1 to TRBJ2-3; 9 positions agree with TRBD1. V lost 5 bases, J lost 0 bases, and 6 bases stayed unmatched. There are 15 residues in the CDR3. Germline values: CDR1 DFQATT, CDR2 SNEGSKA (reference sequence). The DNA of the CDR3 is TGCAGTGCTGCCCCGGGACAGGGAAGCACAGATACGCAGTATTTT. It translates to CSAAPGQGSTDTQYF.

This clonotype was picked up a small number of times. The genes are TRBV7-9 and TRBJ2-1; D is unresolved. The V gene's germline CDR1 is SEHNR and CDR2 FQNEAQ (reference sequence). Trimming removed 5 bases from V and 8 bases from J, with 7 bases in between. The length of the CDR3 is 11 residues. Here the CDR3 reads CASSPRHEQFF. Here the CDR3 DNA reads TGTGCCAGCAGCCCCCGCCATGAGCAGTTCTTC.

This clonotype was counted only a few times. The chain joins TRBV29-1 to TRBJ2-5; TRBD2 matches at 8 bases. V shed 0 bases and J 5 bases; nucleotides not matched to a gene: 14. This CDR3 contains 17 residues. CDR1 and CDR2 from the germline V gene are SQVTM and ANQGSEA. CDR3 nucleotides: TGCAGCGTTGAAGACCGAGGCCGGGGGGGCCTGAGTGAGACCCAGTACTTC. Its translation: CSVEDRGRGGLSETQYF.

This clonotype showed up many times. This chain connects TRBV7-2 to TRBJ2-1; no reliable D call. Looked up from germline, CDR1 is SGHTA and CDR2 is FQGNSA. V gave up 0 bases and J gave up 8 bases, with 17 bases separating them. CDR3 length: 16 residues. The CDR3 sequence is CASSLARTPEIHEQFF. Here the CDR3 DNA reads TGTGCCAGCAGCTTAGCAAGGACCCCAGAGATCCATGAGCAGTTCTTC.